Listed below are T cell receptor beta chains from one sample, sequenced in a study of blood T cell repertoires in COVID-19. Some clones are missing from TCRdb's copy, which holds only in-frame ones; the method was immunoSEQ multiplex PCR. The table includes roughly 57,000 clones, almost 80% detected once. What was sequenced was peripheral blood. All receptors derive from a man aged 55 to 69 with acute or convalescent COVID-19. CDR3s include the opening cysteine and the closing phenylalanine or tryptophan. A D gene is named only where the DNA matches it firmly. Some rows mark clone size as missing; the rest say once, few, many or name a class of expanded clone.

CDR3 protein,CDR3 DNA,V gene,clone size,J gene,D gene
CASWTSGYSTDTQYF,TGTGCCAGCTGGACTAGCGGATATAGCACAGATACGCAGTATTTT,TRBV6-5,-,TRBJ2-3,TRBD2
CASANMGRGGKGEHTEAFF,TGTGCCAGCGCCAATATGGGTCGGGGGGGGAAGGGTGAGCACACTGAAGCTTTCTTT,TRBV27,-,TRBJ1-1,-
CASSPGLDSIPNYGYTF,TGTGCCAGCAGCCCGGGATTGGACTCCATCCCTAACTATGGCTACACCTTC,TRBV9,-,TRBJ1-2,-
CATSDLRASGYNEQFF,TGTGCCACCAGTGATTTGAGGGCTAGCGGCTACAATGAGCAGTTCTTC,TRBV24-1,-,TRBJ2-1,TRBD2
CASSLTGIYGYTF,TGTGCCAGCAGCTTAACAGGGATATATGGCTACACCTTC,TRBV7-2,-,TRBJ1-2,-
CASKGADGYTF,TGTGCCAGCAAGGGGGCAGACGGCTACACCTTC,TRBV27,-,TRBJ1-2,TRBD1
CASSPTVLDSPLHF,TGTGCCAGCAGCCCGACAGTCCTCGATTCACCCCTCCACTTT,TRBV28,-,TRBJ1-6,-
CATGRGGEDTEAFF,TGTGCCACTGGTAGAGGGGGCGAGGACACTGAAGCTTTCTTT,TRBV24-1,-,TRBJ1-1,TRBD1
CASSLGQGANEQFF,TGTGCCAGCAGCTTAGGTCAGGGTGCGAATGAGCAGTTCTTC,TRBV7-3,-,TRBJ2-1,-
CATSDFRGIYNEQFF,TGTGCCACCAGTGATTTCAGGGGGATATACAATGAGCAGTTCTTC,TRBV24-1,-,TRBJ2-1,TRBD1
CASRAWANSYNEQFF,TGTGCCAGCAGGGCATGGGCAAACTCCTACAATGAGCAGTTCTTC,TRBV6-4,few,TRBJ2-1,-
CASSLEGTSSYEQYF,TGTGCCAGCAGCTTGGAGGGGACTAGCTCCTACGAGCAGTACTTC,TRBV5-5,-,TRBJ2-7,TRBD2
CASSPLEAEKLFF,TGTGCCAGCTCACCACTTGAAGCTGAAAAACTGTTTTTT,TRBV18,-,TRBJ1-4,-
CATSDYGLLSTDTQYF,TGTGCCACCAGTGACTATGGACTCCTCAGCACAGATACGCAGTATTTT,TRBV24-1,few,TRBJ2-3,-
CASSIDWDSSSQPQHF,TGTGCCAGTAGTATAGACTGGGACAGCTCGTCTCAGCCCCAGCATTTT,TRBV19,once,TRBJ1-5,TRBD1
CASSQVLAGGGAQETQYF,TGCGCCAGCAGCCAAGTCCTAGCGGGAGGGGGGGCCCAAGAGACCCAGTACTTC,TRBV4-1,-,TRBJ2-5,TRBD2
CASSLAGDLSAYEQYF,TGTGCCAGCAGCTTAGCGGGAGACCTATCCGCCTACGAGCAGTACTTC,TRBV7-3,few,TRBJ2-7,TRBD2
CASTISHGGLGIF,TGTGCCAGTACCATCTCCCATGGAGGATTGGGGATCTTC,TRBV19,-,TRBJ2-1,-